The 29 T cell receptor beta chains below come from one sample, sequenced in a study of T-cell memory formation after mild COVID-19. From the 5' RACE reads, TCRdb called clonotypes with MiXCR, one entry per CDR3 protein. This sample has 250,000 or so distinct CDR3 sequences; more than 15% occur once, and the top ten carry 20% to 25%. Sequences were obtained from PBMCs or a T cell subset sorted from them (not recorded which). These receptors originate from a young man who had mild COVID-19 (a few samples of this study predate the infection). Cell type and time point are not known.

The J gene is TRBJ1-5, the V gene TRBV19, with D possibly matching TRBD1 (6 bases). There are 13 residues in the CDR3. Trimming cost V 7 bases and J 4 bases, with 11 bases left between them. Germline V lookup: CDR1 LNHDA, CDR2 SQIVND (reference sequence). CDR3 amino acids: CASTARGNQPQHF. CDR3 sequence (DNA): TGTGCCAGTACCGCAAGGGGGAATCAGCCCCAGCATTTT.

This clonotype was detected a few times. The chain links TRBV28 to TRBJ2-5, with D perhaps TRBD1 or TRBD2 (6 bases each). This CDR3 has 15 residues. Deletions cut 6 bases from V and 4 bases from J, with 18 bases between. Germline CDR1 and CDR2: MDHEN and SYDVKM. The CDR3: CASSRGQGFPETQYF. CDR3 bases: TGTGCCAGCAGCCGGGGGCAGGGATTCCCAGAGACCCAGTACTTC.

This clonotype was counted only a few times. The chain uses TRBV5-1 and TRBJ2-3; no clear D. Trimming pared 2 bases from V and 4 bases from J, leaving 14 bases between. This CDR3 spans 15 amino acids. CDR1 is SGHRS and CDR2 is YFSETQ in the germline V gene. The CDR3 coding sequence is TGCGCCAGCAGCTTCGAGTCACTCAGCGCAGATACGCAGTATTTT. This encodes CASSFESLSADTQYF.

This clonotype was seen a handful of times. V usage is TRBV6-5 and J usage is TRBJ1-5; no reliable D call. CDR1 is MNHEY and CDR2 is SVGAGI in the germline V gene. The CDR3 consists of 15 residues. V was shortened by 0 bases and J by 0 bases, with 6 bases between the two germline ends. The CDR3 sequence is CASSYSGNSNQPQHF. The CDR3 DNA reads TGTGCCAGCAGTTACTCGGGGAATAGCAATCAGCCCCAGCATTTT.

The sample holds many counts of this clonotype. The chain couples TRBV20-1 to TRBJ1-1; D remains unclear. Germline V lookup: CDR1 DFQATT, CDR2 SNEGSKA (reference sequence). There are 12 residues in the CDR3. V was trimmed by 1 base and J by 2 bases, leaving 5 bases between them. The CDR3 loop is CSARAGNTEAFF. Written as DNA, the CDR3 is TGCAGTGCTAGAGCAGGAAACACTGAAGCTTTCTTT.

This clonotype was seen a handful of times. The chain's CDR3 is CASSFRTGTEAFF. In DNA form, the CDR3 reads TGTGCCAGCAGCTTCCGGACAGGCACTGAAGCTTTCTTT. The genes are TRBV9 and TRBJ1-1; 7 positions match TRBD1. Germline trimming cut 4 bases from V and 4 bases from J; bases unmatched to any gene: 4. Germline loops: CDR1 SGDLS, CDR2 YYNGEE. The CDR3 extends over 13 amino acids.

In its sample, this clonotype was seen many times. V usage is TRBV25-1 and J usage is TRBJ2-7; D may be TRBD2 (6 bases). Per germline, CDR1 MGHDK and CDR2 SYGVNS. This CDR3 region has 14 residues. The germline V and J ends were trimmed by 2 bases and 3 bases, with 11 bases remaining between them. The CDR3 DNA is TGTGCCAGCAGTGAACCCGGGGGAATCTACGAGCAGTACTTC. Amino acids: CASSEPGGIYEQYF.

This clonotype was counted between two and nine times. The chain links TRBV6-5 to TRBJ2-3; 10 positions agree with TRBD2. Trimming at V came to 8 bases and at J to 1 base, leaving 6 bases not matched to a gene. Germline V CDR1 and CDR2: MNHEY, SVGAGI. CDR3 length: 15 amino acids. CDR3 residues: CASGLAGDRTDTQYF. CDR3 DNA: TGTGCCAGCGGGCTAGCGGGGGACCGCACAGATACGCAGTATTTT.

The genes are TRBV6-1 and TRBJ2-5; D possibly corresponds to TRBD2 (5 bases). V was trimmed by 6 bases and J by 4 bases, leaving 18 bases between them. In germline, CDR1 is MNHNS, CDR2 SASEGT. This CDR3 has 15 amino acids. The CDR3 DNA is TGTGCCAGCAGCAGTCGCCCGGGGTATCCAGAGACCCAGTACTTC. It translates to CASSSRPGYPETQYF.

The CDR3 loop reads CSAREYPEGTSNQPQHF. The CDR3 DNA reads TGCAGTGCTAGAGAATACCCGGAGGGGACTAGCAATCAGCCCCAGCATTTT. The chain joins TRBV20-1 to TRBJ1-5; D is perhaps TRBD1 (5 bases). Trimming shortened V by 0 bases and J by 0 bases, and 15 bases separated the two germline ends. CDR3 length: 17 amino acids. Per the germline V gene, CDR1 is DFQATT and CDR2 is SNEGSKA (reference sequence).

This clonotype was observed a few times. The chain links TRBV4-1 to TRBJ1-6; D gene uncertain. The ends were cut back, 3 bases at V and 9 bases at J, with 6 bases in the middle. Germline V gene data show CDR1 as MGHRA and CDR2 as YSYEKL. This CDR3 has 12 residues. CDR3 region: CASSHLSSPLHF. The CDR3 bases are TGCGCCAGCAGCCACTTAAGTTCACCCCTCCACTTT.

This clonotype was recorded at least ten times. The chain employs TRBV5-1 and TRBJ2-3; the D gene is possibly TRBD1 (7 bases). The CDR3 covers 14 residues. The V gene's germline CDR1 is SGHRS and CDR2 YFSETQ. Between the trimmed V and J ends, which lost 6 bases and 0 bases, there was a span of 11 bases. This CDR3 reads CASTGGQSTDTQYF. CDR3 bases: TGCGCCAGCACAGGGGGGCAGAGCACAGATACGCAGTATTTT. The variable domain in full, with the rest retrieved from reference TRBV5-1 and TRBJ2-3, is KAGVTQTPRYLIKTRGQQVTLSCSPISGHRSVSWYQQTPGQGLQFLFEYFSETQRNKGNFPGRFSGRQFSNSRSEMNVSTLELGDSALYLCASTGGQSTDTQYFGPGTRLTVL.

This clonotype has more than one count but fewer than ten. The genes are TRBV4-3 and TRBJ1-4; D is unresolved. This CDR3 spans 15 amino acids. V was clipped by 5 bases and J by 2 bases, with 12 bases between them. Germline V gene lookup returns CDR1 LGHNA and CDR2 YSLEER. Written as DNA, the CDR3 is TGCGCCAGCAGCAAGGAGGGATTCACTAATGAAAAACTGTTTTTT. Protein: CASSKEGFTNEKLFF.

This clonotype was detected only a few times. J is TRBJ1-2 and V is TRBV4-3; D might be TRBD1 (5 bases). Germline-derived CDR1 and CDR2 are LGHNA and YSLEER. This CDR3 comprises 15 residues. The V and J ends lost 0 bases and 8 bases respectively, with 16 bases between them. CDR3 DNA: TGCGCCAGCAGCCAAGAAATGGGGCGCGGGACCGGCTACACCTTC. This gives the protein CASSQEMGRGTGYTF.

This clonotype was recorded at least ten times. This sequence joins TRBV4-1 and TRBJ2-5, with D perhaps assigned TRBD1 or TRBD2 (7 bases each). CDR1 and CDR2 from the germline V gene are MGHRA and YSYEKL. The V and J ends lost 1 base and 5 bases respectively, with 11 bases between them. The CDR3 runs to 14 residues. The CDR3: CASSQGQGGETQYF. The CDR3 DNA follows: TGCGCCAGCAGCCAAGGACAGGGAGGGGAGACCCAGTACTTC.

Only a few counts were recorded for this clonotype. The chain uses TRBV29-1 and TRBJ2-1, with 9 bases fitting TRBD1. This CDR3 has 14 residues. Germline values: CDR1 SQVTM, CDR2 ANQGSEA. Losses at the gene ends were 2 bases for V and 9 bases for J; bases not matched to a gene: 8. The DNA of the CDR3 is TGCAGCGTTGAACCCCGGGACAGGGAGCGTGAGCAGTTCTTC. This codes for CSVEPRDREREQFF.

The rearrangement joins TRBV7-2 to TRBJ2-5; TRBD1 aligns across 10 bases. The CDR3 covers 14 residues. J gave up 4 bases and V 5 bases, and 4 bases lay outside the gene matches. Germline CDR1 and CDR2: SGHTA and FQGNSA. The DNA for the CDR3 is TGTGCCAGCAGCACGACAGGGGGCCGAGAGACCCAGTACTTC. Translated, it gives CASSTTGGRETQYF.

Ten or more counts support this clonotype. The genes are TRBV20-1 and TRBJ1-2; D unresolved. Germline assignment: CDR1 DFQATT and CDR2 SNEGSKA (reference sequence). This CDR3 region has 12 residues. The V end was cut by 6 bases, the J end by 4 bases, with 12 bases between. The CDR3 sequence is CSAGGPRYGYTF. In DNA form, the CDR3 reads TGCAGTGCAGGAGGACCGCGCTATGGCTACACCTTC.

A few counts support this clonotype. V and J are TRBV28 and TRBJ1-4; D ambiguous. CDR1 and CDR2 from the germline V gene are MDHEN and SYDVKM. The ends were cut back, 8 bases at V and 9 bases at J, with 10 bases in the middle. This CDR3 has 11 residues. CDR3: CASLGVKKLFF. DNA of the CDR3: TGTGCCAGCCTTGGAGTGAAAAAACTGTTTTTT.

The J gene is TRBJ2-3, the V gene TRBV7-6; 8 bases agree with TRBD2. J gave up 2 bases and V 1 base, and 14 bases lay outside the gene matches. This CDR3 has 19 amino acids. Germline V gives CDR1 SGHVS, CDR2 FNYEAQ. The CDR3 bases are TGTGCCAGCAGCTTAGTGTCGGGACTAGACCCGTCCCACACAGATACGCAGTATTTT. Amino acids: CASSLVSGLDPSHTDTQYF.

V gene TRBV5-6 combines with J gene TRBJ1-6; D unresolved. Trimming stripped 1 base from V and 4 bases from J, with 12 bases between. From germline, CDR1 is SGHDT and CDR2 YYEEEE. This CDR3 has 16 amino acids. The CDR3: CASSLWEGMYNSPLHF. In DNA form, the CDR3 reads TGTGCCAGCAGCTTGTGGGAAGGGATGTATAATTCACCCCTCCACTTT. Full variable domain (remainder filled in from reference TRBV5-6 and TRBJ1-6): DAGVTQSPTHLIKTRGQQVTLRCSPKSGHDTVSWYQQALGQGPQFIFQYYEEEERQRGNFPDRFSGHQFPNYSSELNVNALLLGDSALYLCASSLWEGMYNSPLHFGNGTRLTVT.

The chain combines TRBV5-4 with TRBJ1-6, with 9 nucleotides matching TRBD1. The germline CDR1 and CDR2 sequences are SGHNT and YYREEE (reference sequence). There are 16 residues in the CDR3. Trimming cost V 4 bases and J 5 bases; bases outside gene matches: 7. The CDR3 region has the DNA TGTGCCAGCAGCCATACAGGGGGCGCAGATAATTCACCCCTCCACTTT. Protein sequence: CASSHTGGADNSPLHF.

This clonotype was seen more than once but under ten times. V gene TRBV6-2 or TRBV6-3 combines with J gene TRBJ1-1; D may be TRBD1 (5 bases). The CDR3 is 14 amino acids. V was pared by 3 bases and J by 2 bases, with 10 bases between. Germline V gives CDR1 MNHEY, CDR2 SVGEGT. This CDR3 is CASSYSGENTEAFF. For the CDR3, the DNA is TGTGCCAGCAGTTATTCGGGGGAAAACACTGAAGCTTTCTTT.

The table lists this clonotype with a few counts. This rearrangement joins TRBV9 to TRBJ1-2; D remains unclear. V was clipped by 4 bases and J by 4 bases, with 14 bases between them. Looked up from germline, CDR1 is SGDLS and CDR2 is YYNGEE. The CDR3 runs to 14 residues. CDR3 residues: CASSPSPGFYGYTF. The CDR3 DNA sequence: TGTGCCAGCAGCCCCAGCCCCGGGTTCTATGGCTACACCTTC.

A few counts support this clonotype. The CDR3 DNA is TGTGCCAGCAGCGTAGTAGGAGCCGCTGCGGGTGCGAACACCGGGGAGCTGTTTTTT. This codes for CASSVVGAAAGANTGELFF. The chain is built from TRBV9 and TRBJ2-2; D possibly corresponds to TRBD2 (5 bases). The germline V and J ends were trimmed by 0 bases and 0 bases, with 18 bases remaining between them. The CDR3 loop spans 19 amino acids. The germline CDR1 and CDR2 sequences are SGDLS and YYNGEE.

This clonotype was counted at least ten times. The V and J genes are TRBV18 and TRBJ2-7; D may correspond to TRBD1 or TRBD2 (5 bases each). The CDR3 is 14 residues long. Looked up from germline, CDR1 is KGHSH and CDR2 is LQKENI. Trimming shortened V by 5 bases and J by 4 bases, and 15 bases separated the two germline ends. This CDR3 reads CASSTAGTSYEQYV. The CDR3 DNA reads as TGTGCCAGCTCAACCGCCGGGACCTCATACGAGCAGTACGTC.

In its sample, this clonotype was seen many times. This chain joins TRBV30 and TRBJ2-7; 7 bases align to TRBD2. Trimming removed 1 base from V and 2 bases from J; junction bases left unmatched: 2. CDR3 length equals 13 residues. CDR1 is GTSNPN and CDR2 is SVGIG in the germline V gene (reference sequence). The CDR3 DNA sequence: TGTGCCTGGAGTGACGGGGGGACCTACGAGCAGTACTTC. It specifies CAWSDGGTYEQYF.

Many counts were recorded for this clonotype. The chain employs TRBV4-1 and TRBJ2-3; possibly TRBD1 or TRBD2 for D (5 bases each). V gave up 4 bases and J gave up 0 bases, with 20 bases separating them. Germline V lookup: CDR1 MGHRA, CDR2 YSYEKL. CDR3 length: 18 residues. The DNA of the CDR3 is TGCGCCAGCAGCCTCCAGACCGGGACCGACACTAGCACAGATACGCAGTATTTT. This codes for CASSLQTGTDTSTDTQYF.

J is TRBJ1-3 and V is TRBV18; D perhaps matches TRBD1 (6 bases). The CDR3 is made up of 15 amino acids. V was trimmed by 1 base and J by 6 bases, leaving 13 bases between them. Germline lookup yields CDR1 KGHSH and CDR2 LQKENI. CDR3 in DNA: TGTGCCAGCTCACCACGGCCGGGGGCGGCAAACACCATATATTTT. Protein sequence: CASSPRPGAANTIYF.